This is a list of T cell receptor beta chains from one sample in a study of T cell changes during pregnancy in multiple sclerosis. This table comes from immunoSEQ multiplex PCR, and its TCRdb copy is limited to in-frame clones, with some not included. The table lists some 96,000 clones, about 92% of them singletons. The sequencing used peripheral blood, collected after pregnancy. These receptors were obtained from a female donor with multiple sclerosis, enrolled in a pregnancy study. Each CDR3 is given with its conserved first and last residue.

V	J	CDR3
TRBV7-6	TRBJ2-7	CASSPGGTGDGEQYF
TRBV5-1	TRBJ2-2	CASSLVAVGTGELFF
TRBV9	TRBJ1-6	CASSAQGINSPLHF
TRBV11-3	TRBJ2-7	CASSSGQAREQYF
TRBV7-9	TRBJ1-5	CASGSARSNQPQHF
TRBV11-1	TRBJ2-1	CASSPLAGYNEQFF
TRBV30	TRBJ2-5	CAWERQGLETQYF
TRBV9	TRBJ1-1	CASSPIQGYDTEAFF
TRBV19	TRBJ1-5	CASSMEGASNQPQHF
TRBV7-9	TRBJ1-5	CASSDRDSNQPQHF
TRBV11-3	TRBJ1-1	CASKGAGRKAFF
TRBV14	TRBJ2-7	CASSQAGTGGDLWQYF
TRBV27	TRBJ1-1	CASSYPTGGAPRSGTEAFF
TRBV28	TRBJ1-1	CASGTDRLNTEAFF
TRBV5-1	TRBJ1-1	CASSPQGTSIEAFF
TRBV19	TRBJ2-3	CASSIGVARGSVTDTQYF
TRBV5-8	TRBJ2-1	CASSPRGGNEQFF
TRBV11-3	TRBJ2-1	CASTGVDEQFF
TRBV12-5	TRBJ2-1	CASGLGSADTGWSEQFF
TRBV5-5	TRBJ1-2	CASGTPVERDYGYTF
TRBV2	TRBJ1-2	CASLRVQGQEGYTF
TRBV5-1	TRBJ2-5	CASSLQGLETQYF
TRBV6-1	TRBJ2-2	CASRGSGSMTGELFF
TRBV7-3	TRBJ2-3	CASSRGGAGTDTQYF
TRBV6-1	TRBJ2-2	CASIRSNTGELFF
TRBV15	TRBJ1-2	CATSPVGFYGYTF
TRBV6-5	TRBJ2-5	CASSYQQGGGETQYF
TRBV30	TRBJ1-2	CAWSGKSGASYTF
TRBV19	TRBJ1-2	CASSISDRGFGYTF
TRBV30	TRBJ2-1	CAWSVPSGREQFF
TRBV7-9	TRBJ2-7	CASSHSGGARYEQYF
TRBV11-3	TRBJ2-7	CASSLEGQAYEQYF
TRBV6-1	TRBJ2-7	CASSEPGLRYEQYF
TRBV2	TRBJ1-2	CASSARPDRGPFPF
TRBV15	TRBJ2-7	CATSRLGQIEQYF
TRBV5-4	TRBJ1-2	CASSLAGQGSLNGYTF
TRBV27	TRBJ1-2	CASSSERHYGYTF
TRBV28	TRBJ1-2	CASSLPGTGSAYGYTF
TRBV2	TRBJ2-1	CASKYRDSPYNEQFF
TRBV2	TRBJ2-7	CASSEPARGSSYEQYF
TRBV30	TRBJ1-2	CAWSVKGGYGYTF
TRBV27	TRBJ2-3	CATLSRAGVRTDTQYF
TRBV27	TRBJ1-5	CASSFNSNQPQHF
TRBV6-1	TRBJ2-7	CASSDSFLEQYF
TRBV7-8	TRBJ1-2	CASSPQGAGRYGYTF
TRBV4-1	TRBJ1-1	CASSQPTGLNTEAFF